The clone carrying this T cell receptor beta chain was seen a handful of times. In the study's own analysis: Amplification with reference gene primers provided the estimates of nucleated cell counts. Sequencing used immunoSEQ multiplex PCR; TCRdb keeps in-frame clones, though not all of them. The D gene and trimming were derived from the DNA, and the V and J assignments and clone size from that table. The profile shows about 250,000 clones, approximately 86% of them singletons. This record belongs to a study of blood T cell repertoires in COVID-19. Study information: The samples span acute and convalescent COVID-19 from the United States, Italy and Spain. Sample material is recorded as cDNA or gDNA derived from T cells, B-cell-depleted T cells, or PBMCs.

This clonotype originated in a woman aged 55-69 years who had recovered from COVID-19. The material sequenced was peripheral blood.

The CDR3 DNA sequence: TGTGCCAGCAGTGCCCAACAGGGAATGGGGAATCAGCCCCAGCATTTT. It translates to CASSAQQGMGNQPQHF. The chain combines TRBV28 with TRBJ1-5, with D tentatively TRBD1 (6 bases). V was shortened by 5 bases and J by 4 bases, with 18 bases between the two germline ends. This CDR3 contains 16 residues. The germline CDR1 and CDR2 sequences are MDHEN and SYDVKM.